This T cell receptor beta chain appears in the sequencing data of a study of cytomegalovirus exposure and HLA in healthy donors. A multiplex PCR was run with 60 Vbeta primers and 13 Jbeta primers. TCRdb's copy holds only in-frame clones and misses some; the assay was immunoSEQ multiplex PCR. The top ten clones hold more than 0.9% of a sample with fewer than 200,000 clones, more than 75% of them seen once. This clone was seen once. The CDR3 has 19 residues. Trimming shortened V by 0 bases and J by 1 base, and 19 bases separated the two germline ends. CDR1 is SGDLS, CDR2 YYNGEE, per germline. The TCR was taken from a girl aged 2 to 10 in good health and CMV-seropositive. The sample was PBMCs. The gene calls are TRBV9 and TRBJ2-2, with a weak D call TRBD2 (5 bases). The CDR3 sequence: CASSVDIGSRGGNTGELFF. Written as DNA, the CDR3 is TGTGCCAGCAGCGTAGATATCGGGTCGAGAGGAGGGAACACCGGGGAGCTGTTTTTT.